The entry below gives a single T cell receptor beta chain sequence along with its context. This sample was taken from a study of control samples from healthy donors and cancer patients. The repertoire was sequenced with immunoSEQ multiplex PCR; TCRdb's copy has only in-frame clones and lacks some. The sample holds 100,000 to 150,000 clones; 85% to 95% are singletons and the top ten take less than 0.65%. CDR1 is SQVTM and CDR2 is ANQGSEA in the germline V gene. This CDR3 region has 12 residues. Trimming at V came to 6 bases and at J to 2 bases, leaving 1 base not matched to a gene. The chain carries TRBV29-1 and TRBJ1-5, with 7 bases fitting TRBD1. The material sequenced was PBMCs. This TCR derives from an elderly man with head and neck cancer. The CDR3 nucleotides read TGCAGCGTAGGGACAGGCAATCAGCCCCAGCATTTT. Its translation: CSVGTGNQPQHF.